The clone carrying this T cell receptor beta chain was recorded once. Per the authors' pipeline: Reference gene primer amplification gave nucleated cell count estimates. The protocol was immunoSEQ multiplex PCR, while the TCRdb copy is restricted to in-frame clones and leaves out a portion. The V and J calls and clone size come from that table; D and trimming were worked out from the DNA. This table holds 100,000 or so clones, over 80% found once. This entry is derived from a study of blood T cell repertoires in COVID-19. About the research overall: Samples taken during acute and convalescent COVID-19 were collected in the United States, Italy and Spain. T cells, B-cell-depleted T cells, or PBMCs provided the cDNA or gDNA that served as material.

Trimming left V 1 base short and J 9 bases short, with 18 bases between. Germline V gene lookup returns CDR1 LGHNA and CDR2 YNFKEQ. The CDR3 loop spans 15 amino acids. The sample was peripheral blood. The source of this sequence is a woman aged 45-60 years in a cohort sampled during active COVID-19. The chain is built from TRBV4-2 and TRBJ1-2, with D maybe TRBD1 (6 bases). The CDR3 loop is CASSQVSTGQGSYTF. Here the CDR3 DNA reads TGTGCCAGCAGCCAAGTTTCTACAGGGCAGGGGAGCTACACCTTC.